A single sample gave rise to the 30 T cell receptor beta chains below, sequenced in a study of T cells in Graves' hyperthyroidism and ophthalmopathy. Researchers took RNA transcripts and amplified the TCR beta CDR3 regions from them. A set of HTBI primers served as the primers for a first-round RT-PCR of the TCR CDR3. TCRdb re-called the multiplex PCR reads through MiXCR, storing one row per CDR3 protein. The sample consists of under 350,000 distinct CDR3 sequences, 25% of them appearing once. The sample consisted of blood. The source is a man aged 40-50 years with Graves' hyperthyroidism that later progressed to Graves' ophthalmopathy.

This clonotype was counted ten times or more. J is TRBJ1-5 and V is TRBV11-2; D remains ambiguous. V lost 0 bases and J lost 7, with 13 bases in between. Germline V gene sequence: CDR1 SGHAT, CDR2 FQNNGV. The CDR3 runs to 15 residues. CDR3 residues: CASSLDQVSSQPQHF. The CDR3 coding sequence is TGTGCCAGCAGCTTAGATCAGGTTAGCTCCCAGCCCCAGCATTTT.

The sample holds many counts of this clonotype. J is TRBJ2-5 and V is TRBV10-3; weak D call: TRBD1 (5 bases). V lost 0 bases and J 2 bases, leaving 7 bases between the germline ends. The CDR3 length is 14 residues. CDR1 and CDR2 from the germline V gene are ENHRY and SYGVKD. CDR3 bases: TGTGCCATCAGTGAGTCGGGGCAGCAAGAGACCCAGTACTTC. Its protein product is CAISESGQQETQYF.

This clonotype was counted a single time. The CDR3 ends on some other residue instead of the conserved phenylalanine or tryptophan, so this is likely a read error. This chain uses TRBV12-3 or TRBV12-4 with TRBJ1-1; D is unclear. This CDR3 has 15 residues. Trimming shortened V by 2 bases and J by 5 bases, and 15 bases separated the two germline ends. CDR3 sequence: CASSLSLISGTEAFS. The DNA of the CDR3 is TGTGCCAGCAGTTTAAGTTTGATATCTGGGACTGAAGCTTTCTCT.

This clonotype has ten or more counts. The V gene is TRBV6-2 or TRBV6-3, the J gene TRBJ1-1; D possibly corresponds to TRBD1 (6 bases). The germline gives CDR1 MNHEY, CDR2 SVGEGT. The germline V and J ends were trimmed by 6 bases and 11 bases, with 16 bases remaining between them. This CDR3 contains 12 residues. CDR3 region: CASSTQGFGAFF. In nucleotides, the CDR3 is TGTGCCAGCAGCACACAGGGATTTGGGGCTTTCTTT.

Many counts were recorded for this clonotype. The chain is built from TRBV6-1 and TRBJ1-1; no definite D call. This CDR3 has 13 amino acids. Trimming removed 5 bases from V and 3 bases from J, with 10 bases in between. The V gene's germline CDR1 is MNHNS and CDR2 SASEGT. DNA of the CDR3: TGTGCCAGCAGTAAAAACGTGGACACTGAAGCTTTCTTT. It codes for CASSKNVDTEAFF.

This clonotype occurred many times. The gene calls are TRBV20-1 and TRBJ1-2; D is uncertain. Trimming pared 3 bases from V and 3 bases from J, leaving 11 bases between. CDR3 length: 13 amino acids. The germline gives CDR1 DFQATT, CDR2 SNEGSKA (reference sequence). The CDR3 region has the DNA TGCAGTGCTAGGTCCCTCCTAGACTATGGCTACACCTTC. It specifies CSARSLLDYGYTF.

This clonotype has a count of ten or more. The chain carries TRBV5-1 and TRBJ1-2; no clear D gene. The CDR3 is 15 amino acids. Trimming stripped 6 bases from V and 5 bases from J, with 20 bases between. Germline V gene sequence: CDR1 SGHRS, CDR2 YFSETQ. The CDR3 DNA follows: TGCGCCAGCACCTTTAATGCTAACCTGGCTTATGGCTACACCTTC. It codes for CASTFNANLAYGYTF.

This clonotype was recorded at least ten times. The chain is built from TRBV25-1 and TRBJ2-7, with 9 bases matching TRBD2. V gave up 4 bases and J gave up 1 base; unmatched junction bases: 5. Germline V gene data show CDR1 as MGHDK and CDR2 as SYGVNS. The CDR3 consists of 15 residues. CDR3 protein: CASSGAGGRSYEQYF. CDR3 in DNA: TGTGCCAGCAGTGGGGCGGGAGGGAGGTCCTACGAGCAGTACTTC.

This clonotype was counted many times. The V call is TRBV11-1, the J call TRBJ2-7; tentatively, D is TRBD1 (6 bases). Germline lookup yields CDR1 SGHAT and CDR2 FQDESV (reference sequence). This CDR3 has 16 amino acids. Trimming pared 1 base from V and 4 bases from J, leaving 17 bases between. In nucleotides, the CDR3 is TGTGCCAGCAGCTTAGAAACAGGGCCAGGACGATACGAGCAGTACTTC. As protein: CASSLETGPGRYEQYF.

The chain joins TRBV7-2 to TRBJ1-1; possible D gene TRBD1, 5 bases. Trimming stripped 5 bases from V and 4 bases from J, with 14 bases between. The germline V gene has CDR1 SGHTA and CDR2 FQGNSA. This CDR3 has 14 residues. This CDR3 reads CASSLFGGTTEAFF. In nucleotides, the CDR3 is TGTGCCAGCAGCCTCTTCGGGGGGACCACTGAAGCTTTCTTT.

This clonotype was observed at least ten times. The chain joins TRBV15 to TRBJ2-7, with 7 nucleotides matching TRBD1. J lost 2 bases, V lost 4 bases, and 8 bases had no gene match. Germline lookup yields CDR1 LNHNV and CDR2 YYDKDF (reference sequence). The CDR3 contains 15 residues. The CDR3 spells CATSTDRAIAYEQYF. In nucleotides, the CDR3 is TGTGCCACCAGCACAGACAGGGCGATAGCCTACGAGCAGTACTTC.

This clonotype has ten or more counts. The CDR3 DNA follows: TGTGCCAGCAGTCCCTCCCCGGGACCCCAAAAAAACATTCAGTACTTC. Protein: CASSPSPGPQKNIQYF. The V call is TRBV6-5, the J call TRBJ2-4; D possibly matches TRBD1 or TRBD2 (5 bases each). The germline V and J ends were trimmed by 5 bases and 4 bases, with 18 bases remaining between them. Germline CDR1 MNHEY, CDR2 SVGAGI. CDR3 size: 16 residues.

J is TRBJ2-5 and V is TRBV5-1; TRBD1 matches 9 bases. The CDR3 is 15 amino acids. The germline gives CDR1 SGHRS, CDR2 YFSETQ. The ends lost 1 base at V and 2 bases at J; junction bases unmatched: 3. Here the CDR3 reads CASSLTGGLQETQYF. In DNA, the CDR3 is TGCGCCAGCAGCTTGACAGGGGGCTTGCAAGAGACCCAGTACTTC.

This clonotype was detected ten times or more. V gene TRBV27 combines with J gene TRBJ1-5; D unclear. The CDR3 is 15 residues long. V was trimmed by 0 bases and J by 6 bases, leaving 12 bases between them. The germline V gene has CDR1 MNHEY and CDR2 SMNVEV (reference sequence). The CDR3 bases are TGTGCCAGCAGTTTATCGCGACCGTCCATTCAGCCCCAGCATTTT. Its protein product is CASSLSRPSIQPQHF.

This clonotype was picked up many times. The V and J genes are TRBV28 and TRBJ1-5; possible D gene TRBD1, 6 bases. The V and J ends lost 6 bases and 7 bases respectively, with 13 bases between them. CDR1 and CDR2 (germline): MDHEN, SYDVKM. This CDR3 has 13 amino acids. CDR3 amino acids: CASRPVQGQPQHF. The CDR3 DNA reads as TGTGCCAGCAGACCTGTACAGGGACAGCCCCAGCATTTT.

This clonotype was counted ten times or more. The CDR3 here is CASSLGLGGNYEQYF. The CDR3 nucleotides are TGTGCCAGCAGCTTGGGGTTAGGAGGTAACTACGAGCAGTACTTC. V and J are TRBV5-5 and TRBJ2-7, with D perhaps TRBD2 (5 bases). Trimming removed 0 bases from V and 3 bases from J, with 13 bases in between. The CDR3 runs to 15 residues. In germline, CDR1 is SGHKS, CDR2 YYEKEE (reference sequence).

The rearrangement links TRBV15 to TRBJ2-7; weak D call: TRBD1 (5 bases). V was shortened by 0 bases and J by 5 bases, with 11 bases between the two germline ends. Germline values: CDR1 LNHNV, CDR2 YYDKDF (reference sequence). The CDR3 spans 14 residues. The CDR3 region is CATSRENRPNEQYF. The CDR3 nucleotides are TGTGCCACCAGCAGAGAAAACAGGCCCAACGAGCAGTACTTC.

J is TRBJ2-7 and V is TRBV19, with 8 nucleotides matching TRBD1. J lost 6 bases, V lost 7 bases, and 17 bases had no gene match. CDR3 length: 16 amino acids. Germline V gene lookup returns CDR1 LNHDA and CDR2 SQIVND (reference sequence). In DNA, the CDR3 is TGTGCCAGTACCTCGTTTGCAGGGGGCGTACTGGGCGAGCAGTACTTC. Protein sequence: CASTSFAGGVLGEQYF.

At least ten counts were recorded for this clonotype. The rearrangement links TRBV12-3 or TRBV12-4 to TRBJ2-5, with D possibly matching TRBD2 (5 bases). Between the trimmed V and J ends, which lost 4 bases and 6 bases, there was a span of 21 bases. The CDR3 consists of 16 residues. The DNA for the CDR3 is TGTGCCAGCAGTTCGTTACGCGCGGGCGGAAGGCAGACCCAGTACTTC. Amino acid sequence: CASSSLRAGGRQTQYF.

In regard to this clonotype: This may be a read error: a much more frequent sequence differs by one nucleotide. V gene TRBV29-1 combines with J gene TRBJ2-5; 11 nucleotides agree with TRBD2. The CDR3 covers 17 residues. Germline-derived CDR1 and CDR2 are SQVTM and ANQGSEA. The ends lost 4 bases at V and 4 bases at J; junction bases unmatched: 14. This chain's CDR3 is CSVAGTSGDRTRETQYF. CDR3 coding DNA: TGCAGCGTTGCCGGGACTAGCGGAGATAGGACCCGAGAGACCCAGTACTTC.

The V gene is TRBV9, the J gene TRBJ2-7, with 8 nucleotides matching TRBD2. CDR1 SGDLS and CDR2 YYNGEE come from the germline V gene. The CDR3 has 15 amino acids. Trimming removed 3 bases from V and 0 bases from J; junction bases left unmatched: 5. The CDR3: CASSASGGSSYEQYF. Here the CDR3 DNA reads TGTGCCAGCAGCGCCAGCGGGGGTAGCTCCTACGAGCAGTACTTC. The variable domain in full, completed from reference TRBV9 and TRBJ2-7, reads DSGVTQTPKHLITATGQRVTLRCSPRSGDLSVYWYQQSLDQGLQFLIQYYNGEERAKGNILERFSAQQFPDLHSELNLSSLELGDSALYFCASSASGGSSYEQYFGPGTRLTVT.

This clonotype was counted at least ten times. DNA of the CDR3: TGTGCCAGCATATTCAGGGGGCCGTTGGGCACTGAAGCTTTCTTT. It translates to CASIFRGPLGTEAFF. The rearrangement joins TRBV3-1 to TRBJ1-1; 8 bases match TRBD1. This CDR3 contains 15 residues. CDR1 is LGHDT, CDR2 YNNKEL, per germline (reference sequence). Trimming cost V 7 bases and J 4 bases; bases outside gene matches: 11.

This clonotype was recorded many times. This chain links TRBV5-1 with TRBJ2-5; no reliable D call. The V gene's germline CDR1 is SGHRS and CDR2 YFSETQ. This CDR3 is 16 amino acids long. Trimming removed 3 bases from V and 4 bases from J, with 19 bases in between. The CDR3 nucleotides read TGCGCCAGCAGCTATCGGATACAGAATCCCCGAGAGACCCAGTACTTC. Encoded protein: CASSYRIQNPRETQYF.

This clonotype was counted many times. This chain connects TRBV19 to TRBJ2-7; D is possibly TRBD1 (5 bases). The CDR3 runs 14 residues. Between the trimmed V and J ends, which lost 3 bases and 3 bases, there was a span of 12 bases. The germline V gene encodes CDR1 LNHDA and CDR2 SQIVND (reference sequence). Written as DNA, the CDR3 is TGTGCCAGTAGTATCTCAGGGATTCGCTACGAGCAGTACTTC. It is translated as CASSISGIRYEQYF.

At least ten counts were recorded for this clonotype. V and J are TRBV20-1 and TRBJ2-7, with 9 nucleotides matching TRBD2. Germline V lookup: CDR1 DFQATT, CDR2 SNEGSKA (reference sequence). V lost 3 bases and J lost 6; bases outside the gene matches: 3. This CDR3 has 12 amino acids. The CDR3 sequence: CSASPSGTEQYF. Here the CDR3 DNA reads TGCAGTGCTAGCCCTAGCGGGACCGAGCAGTACTTC.

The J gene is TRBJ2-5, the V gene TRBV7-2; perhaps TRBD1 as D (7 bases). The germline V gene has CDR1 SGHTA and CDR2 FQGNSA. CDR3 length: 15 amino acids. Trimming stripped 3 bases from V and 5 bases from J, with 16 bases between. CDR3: CASSFGGQNDETQYF. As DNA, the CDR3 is TGTGCCAGCAGCTTCGGGGGACAGAATGATGAGACCCAGTACTTC. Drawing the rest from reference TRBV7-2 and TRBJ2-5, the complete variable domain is GAGVSQSPSNKVTEKGKDVELRCDPISGHTALYWYRQSLGQGLEFLIYFQGNSAPDKSGLPSDRFSAERTGGSVSTLTIQRTQQEDSAVYLCASSFGGQNDETQYFGPGTRLLVL.

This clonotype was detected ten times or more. CDR3 DNA sequence: TGTGCCAGCAACCTTCTGGCTAGCGGGAGTGCAGATACGCAGTATTTT. Its protein product is CASNLLASGSADTQYF. The V gene is TRBV2, the J gene TRBJ2-3, with 10 nucleotides matching TRBD2. The length of the CDR3 is 16 residues. CDR1 and CDR2 from the germline V gene are SNHLY and FYNNEI. The junction had 11 bases not matched to a gene; V was cut back by 7 bases and J by 4 bases. The whole variable domain, filled in from reference TRBV2 and TRBJ2-3, reads EPEVTQTPSHQVTQMGQEVILRCVPISNHLYFYWYRQILGQKVEFLVSFYNNEISEKSEIFDDQFSVERPDGSNFTLKIRSTKLEDSAMYFCASNLLASGSADTQYFGPGTRLTVL.

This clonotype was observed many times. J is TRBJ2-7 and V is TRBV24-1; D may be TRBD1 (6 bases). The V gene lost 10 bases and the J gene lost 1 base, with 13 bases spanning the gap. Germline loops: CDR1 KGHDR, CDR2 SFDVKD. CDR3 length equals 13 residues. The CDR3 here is CATTDRPSYEQYF. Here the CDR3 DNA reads TGTGCCACGACAGACAGGCCATCCTACGAGCAGTACTTC.

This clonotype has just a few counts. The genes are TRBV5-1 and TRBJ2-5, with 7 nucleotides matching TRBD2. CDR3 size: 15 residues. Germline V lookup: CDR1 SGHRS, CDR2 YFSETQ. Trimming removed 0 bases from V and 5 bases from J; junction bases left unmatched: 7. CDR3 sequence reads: CASSLASWGGETQYF. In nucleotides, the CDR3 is TGCGCCAGCAGCTTGGCCTCTTGGGGAGGGGAGACCCAGTACTTC.

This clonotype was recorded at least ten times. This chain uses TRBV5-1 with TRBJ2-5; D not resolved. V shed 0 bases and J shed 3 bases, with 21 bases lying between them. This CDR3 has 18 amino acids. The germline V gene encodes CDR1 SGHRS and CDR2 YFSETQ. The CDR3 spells CASSLATKPMAAEETQYF. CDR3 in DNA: TGCGCCAGCAGCTTGGCCACAAAGCCCATGGCAGCCGAAGAGACCCAGTACTTC.